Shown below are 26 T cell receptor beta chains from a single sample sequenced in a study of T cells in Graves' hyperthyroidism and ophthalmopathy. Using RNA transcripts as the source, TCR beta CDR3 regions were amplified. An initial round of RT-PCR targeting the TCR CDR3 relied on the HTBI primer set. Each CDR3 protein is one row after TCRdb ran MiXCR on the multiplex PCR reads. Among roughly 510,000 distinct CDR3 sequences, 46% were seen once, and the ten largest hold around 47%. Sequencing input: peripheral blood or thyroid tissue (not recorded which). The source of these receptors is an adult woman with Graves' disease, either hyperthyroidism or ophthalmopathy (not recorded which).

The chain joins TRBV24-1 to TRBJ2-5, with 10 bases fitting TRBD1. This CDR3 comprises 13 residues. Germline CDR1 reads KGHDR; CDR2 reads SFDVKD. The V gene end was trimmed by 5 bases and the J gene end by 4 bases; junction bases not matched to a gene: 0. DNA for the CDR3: TGTGCCACCAGTGGGGACAGGGGAGAGACCCAGTACTTC. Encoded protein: CATSGDRGETQYF.

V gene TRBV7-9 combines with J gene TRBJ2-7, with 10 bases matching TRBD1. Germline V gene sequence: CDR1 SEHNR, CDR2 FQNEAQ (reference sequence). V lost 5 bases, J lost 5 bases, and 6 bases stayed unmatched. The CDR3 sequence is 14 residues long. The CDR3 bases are TGTGCCAGCAGCGTGGGACAGGGGCCGAACGAGCAGTACTTC. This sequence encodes CASSVGQGPNEQYF.

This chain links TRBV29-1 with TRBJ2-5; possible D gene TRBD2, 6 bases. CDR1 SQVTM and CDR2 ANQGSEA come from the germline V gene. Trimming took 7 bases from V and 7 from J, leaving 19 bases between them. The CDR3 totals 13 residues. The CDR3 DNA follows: TGCAGCGAAGTGCAGGGTGACGGGGGGACCCAGTACTTC. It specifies CSEVQGDGGTQYF.

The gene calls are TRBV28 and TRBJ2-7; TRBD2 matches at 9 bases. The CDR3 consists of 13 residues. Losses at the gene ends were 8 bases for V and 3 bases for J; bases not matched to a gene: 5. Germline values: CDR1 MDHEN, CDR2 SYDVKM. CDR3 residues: CASLTSGGYEQYF. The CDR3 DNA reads TGTGCCAGCCTGACTAGCGGAGGCTACGAGCAGTACTTC.

CDR3 nucleotide sequence: TGCAGCGTTGAAGGGGTCGGGGCCAACGTCCTGACTTTC. Translated: CSVEGVGANVLTF. The chain carries TRBV29-1 and TRBJ2-6; no definite D call. Trimming left V 1 base short and J 4 bases short, with 5 bases between. There are 13 residues in the CDR3. Germline CDR1 reads SQVTM; CDR2 reads ANQGSEA.

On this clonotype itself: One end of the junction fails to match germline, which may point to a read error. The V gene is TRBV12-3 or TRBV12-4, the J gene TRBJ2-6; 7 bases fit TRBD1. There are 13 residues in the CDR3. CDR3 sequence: CASSGDSSNVLTF. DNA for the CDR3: TGCGCCAGCAGTGGGGACAGCTCCAACGTCCTGACTTTC.

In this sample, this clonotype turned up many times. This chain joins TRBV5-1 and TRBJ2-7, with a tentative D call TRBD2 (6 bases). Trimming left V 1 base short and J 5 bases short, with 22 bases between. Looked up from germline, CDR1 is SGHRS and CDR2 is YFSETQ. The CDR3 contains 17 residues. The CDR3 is CASSLWPSGVAGNEQYF. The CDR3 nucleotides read TGCGCCAGCAGCTTGTGGCCGTCGGGGGTCGCTGGGAACGAGCAGTACTTC. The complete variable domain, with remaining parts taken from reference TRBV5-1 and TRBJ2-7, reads KAGVTQTPRYLIKTRGQQVTLSCSPISGHRSVSWYQQTPGQGLQFLFEYFSETQRNKGNFPGRFSGRQFSNSRSEMNVSTLELGDSALYLCASSLWPSGVAGNEQYFGPGTRLTVT.

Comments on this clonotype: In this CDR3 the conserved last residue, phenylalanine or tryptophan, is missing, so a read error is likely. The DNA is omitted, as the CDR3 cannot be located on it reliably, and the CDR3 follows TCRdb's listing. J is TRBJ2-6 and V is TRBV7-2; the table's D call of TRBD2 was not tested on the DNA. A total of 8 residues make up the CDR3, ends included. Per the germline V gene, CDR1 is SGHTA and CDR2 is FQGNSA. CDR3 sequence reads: CASSSIGD.

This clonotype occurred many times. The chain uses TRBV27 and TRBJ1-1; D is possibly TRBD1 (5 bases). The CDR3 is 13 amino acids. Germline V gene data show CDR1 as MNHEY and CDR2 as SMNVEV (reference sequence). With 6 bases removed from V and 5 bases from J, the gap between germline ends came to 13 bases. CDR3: CASRQGGRTEAFF. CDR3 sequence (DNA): TGTGCCAGCAGGCAGGGAGGACGGACTGAAGCTTTCTTT.

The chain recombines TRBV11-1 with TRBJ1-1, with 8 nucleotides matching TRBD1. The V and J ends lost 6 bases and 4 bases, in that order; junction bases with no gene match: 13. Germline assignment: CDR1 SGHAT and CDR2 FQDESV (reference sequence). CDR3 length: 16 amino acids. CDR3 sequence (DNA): TGTGCCAGCAGTCCCTCCGCCGCGACAGGGGTCACTGAAGCTTTCTTT. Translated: CASSPSAATGVTEAFF.

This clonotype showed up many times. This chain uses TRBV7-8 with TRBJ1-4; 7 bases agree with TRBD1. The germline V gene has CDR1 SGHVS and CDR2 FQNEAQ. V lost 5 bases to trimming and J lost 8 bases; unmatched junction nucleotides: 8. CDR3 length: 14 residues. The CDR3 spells CASSPRQGGEKLFF. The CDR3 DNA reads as TGTGCCAGCAGCCCGAGACAGGGAGGCGAAAAACTGTTTTTT.

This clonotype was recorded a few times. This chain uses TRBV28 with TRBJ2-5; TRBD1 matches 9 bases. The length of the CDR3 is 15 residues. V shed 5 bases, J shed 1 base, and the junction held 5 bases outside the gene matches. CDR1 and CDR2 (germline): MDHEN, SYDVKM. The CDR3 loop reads CASSVQGAAQETQYF. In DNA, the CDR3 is TGTGCCAGCAGTGTACAGGGGGCCGCCCAAGAGACCCAGTACTTC.

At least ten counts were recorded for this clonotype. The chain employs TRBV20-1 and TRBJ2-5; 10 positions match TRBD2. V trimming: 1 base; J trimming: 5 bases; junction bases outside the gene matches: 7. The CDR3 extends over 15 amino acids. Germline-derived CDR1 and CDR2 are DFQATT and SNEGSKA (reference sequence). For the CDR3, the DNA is TGCAGTGCTAGAGCCCTAGCGGGGGATTGGGAGACCCAGTACTTC. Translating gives CSARALAGDWETQYF.

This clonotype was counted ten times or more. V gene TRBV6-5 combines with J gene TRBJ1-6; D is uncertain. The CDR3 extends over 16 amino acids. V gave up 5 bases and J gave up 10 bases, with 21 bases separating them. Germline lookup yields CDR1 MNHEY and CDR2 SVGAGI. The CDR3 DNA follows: TGTGCCAGCAGTAACCCCCGTGAGGGTGGGAAGTCACCCCTCCACTTT. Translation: CASSNPREGGKSPLHF.

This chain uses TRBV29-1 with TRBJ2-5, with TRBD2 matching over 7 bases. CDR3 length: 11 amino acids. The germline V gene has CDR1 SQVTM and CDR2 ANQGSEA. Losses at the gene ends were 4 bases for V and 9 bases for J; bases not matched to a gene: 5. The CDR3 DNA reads TGCAGCGTTGGGGCCGCGGGGGCCCAGTACTTC. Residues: CSVGAAGAQYF.

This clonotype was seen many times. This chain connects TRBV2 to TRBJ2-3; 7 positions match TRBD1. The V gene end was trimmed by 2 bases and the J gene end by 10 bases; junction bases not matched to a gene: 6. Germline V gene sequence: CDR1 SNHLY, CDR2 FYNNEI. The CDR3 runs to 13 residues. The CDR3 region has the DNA TGTGCCAGCAGTGAACCCGGGACAGTGGCGCAGTATTTT. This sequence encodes CASSEPGTVAQYF. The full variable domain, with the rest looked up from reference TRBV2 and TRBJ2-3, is EPEVTQTPSHQVTQMGQEVILRCVPISNHLYFYWYRQILGQKVEFLVSFYNNEISEKSEIFDDQFSVERPDGSNFTLKIRSTKLEDSAMYFCASSEPGTVAQYFGPGTRLTVL.

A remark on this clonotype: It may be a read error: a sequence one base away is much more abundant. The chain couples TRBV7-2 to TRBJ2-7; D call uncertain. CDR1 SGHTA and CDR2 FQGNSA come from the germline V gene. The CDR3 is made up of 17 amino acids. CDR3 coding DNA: TGTGCCAGCTGCTTAGATCGTTGGAAGGCAGACTCCTACGAGCAGTACTTC. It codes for CASCLDRWKADSYEQYF.

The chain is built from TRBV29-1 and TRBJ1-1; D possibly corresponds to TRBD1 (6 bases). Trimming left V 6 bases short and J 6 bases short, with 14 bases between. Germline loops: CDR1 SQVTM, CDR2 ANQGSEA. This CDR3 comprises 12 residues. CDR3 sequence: CSVSGGGAEAFF. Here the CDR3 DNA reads TGCAGCGTGTCGGGGGGGGGCGCTGAAGCTTTCTTT.

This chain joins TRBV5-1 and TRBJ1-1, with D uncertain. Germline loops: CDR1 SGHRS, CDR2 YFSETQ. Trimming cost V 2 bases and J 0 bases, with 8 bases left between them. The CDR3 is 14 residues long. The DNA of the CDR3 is TGCGCCAGCAGCTTTGACCAATTGAACACTGAAGCTTTCTTT. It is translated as CASSFDQLNTEAFF.

The CDR3 nucleotides are TGCAGCGCGATAAACCAGGGCTACGAGCAGTACTTC. Translation gives CSAINQGYEQYF. The rearrangement joins TRBV29-1 to TRBJ2-7; the D gene is possibly TRBD1 (5 bases). CDR3 length: 12 amino acids. CDR1 SQVTM and CDR2 ANQGSEA come from the germline V gene. V was pared by 7 bases and J by 3 bases, with 13 bases between.

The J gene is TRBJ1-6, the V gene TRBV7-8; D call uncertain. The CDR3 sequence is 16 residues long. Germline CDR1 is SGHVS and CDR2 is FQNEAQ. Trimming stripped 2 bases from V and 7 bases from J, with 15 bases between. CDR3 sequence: CASSLMVSRLNSPLHF. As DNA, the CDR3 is TGTGCCAGCAGCTTAATGGTCTCCCGGCTCAATTCACCCCTCCACTTT.

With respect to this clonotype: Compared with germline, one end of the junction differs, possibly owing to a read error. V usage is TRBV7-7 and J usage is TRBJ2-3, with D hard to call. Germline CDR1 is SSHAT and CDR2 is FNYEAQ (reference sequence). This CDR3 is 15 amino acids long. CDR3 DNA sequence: TGTGCTAGCAGCGTCGGTACTTCTAGCACAGATACGCAGTATTTT. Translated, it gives CASSVGTSSTDTQYF.

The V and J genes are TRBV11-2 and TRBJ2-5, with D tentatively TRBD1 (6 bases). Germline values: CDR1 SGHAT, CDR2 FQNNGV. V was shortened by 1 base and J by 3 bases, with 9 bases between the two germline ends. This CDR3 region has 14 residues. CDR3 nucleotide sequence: TGTGCCAGCAGCTTAGCAGGGGCCAAAGAGACCCAGTACTTC. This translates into CASSLAGAKETQYF. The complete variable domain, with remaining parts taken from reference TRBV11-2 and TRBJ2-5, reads EAGVAQSPRYKIIEKRQSVAFWCNPISGHATLYWYQQILGQGPKLLIQFQNNGVVDDSQLPKDRFSAERLKGVDSTLKIQPAKLEDSAVYLCASSLAGAKETQYFGPGTRLLVL.

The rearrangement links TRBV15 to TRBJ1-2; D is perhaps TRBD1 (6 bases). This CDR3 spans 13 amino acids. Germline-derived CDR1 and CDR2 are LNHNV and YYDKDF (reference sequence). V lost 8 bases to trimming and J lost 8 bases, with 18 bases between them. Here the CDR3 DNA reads TGTGCCACCGCCCCAAGCGGGGGGGGCGGCTACACCTTC. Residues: CATAPSGGGGYTF.

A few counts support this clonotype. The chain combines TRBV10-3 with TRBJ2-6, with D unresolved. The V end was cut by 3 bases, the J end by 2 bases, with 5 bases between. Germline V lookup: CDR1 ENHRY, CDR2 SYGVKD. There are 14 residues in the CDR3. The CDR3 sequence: CAISDVAGANVLTF. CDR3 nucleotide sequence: TGTGCCATCAGTGATGTCGCTGGGGCCAACGTCCTGACTTTC.

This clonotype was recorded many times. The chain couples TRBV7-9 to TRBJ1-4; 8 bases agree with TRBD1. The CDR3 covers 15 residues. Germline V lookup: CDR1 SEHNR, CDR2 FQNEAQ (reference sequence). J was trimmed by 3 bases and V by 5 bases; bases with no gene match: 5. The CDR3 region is CASSPGQGANEKLFF. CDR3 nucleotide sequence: TGTGCCAGCAGCCCAGGACAGGGAGCTAATGAAAAACTGTTTTTT.